These 9 T cell receptor beta chains came from one sample sequenced in a study of cytomegalovirus exposure and HLA in healthy donors. It was with 60 Vbeta and 13 Jbeta primers that the PCR ran. Measured with immunoSEQ multiplex PCR; TCRdb has only the in-frame clones, and not every one. The profile shows 200,000 or so clones, roughly 87% of them singletons. Sequenced sample: PBMCs. The receptors originated from a girl in the first two years of life in good health and CMV-seronegative.

The rearrangement joins TRBV29-1 to TRBJ2-4, with D uncertain. From germline, CDR1 is SQVTM and CDR2 ANQGSEA. V lost 5 bases, J lost 1 base, and 9 bases lay in between. The CDR3 is made up of 13 amino acids. This chain's CDR3 is CSVRLRAKNIQYF. CDR3 in DNA: TGCAGCGTTCGTCTCAGGGCCAAAAACATTCAGTACTTC.

This clone came up a few times. The chain combines TRBV5-4 with TRBJ2-7, with 8 bases matching TRBD2. This CDR3 has 13 residues. V lost 4 bases and J lost 5; bases outside the gene matches: 5. The germline CDR1 and CDR2 sequences are SGHNT and YYREEE (reference sequence). The CDR3 loop reads CASSVLSGDEQYF. DNA of the CDR3: TGTGCCAGCAGCGTCCTTAGCGGGGACGAGCAGTACTTC.

The rearrangement links TRBV7-2 to TRBJ1-2; no reliable D call. CDR3 length equals 13 residues. V shed 5 bases and J shed 6 bases, with 13 bases lying between them. The germline V gene has CDR1 SGHTA and CDR2 FQGNSA. The CDR3 reads CASSPRLRHGYTF. The CDR3 coding sequence is TGTGCCAGCAGCCCCCGTTTGAGGCATGGCTACACCTTC.

The rearrangement joins TRBV6-5 to TRBJ2-7, with 7 nucleotides matching TRBD1. The CDR3 length is 13 residues. Losses at the gene ends were 6 bases for V and 6 bases for J; bases not matched to a gene: 8. The germline CDR1 and CDR2 sequences are MNHEY and SVGAGI. The CDR3 bases are TGTGCCAGCAGGCCTCGACAGGGTCCCGAGCAGTACTTC. This gives the protein CASRPRQGPEQYF.

The chain has TRBV7-3 and TRBJ2-7; 8 bases fit TRBD1. Per the germline V gene, CDR1 is SGHTA and CDR2 is FQGTGA. V gave up 6 bases and J gave up 6 bases; unmatched junction bases: 22. This CDR3 spans 18 amino acids. This chain's CDR3 is CASRPGGSFFGSLIEQYF. CDR3 bases: TGTGCCAGCAGGCCAGGGGGCTCCTTTTTCGGGTCTTTGATCGAGCAGTACTTC.

In this sample, this clone turned up once. The rearrangement joins TRBV5-1 to TRBJ1-1; 7 bases align to TRBD1. The J segment lost 2 bases and the V segment lost 0 bases, leaving 7 bases of the junction unmatched. Germline V gene sequence: CDR1 SGHRS, CDR2 YFSETQ. The CDR3 has 16 amino acids. CDR3 region: CASSLGTGVVNTEAFF. CDR3 nucleotides: TGCGCCAGCAGCTTGGGAACAGGGGTAGTAAACACTGAAGCTTTCTTT.

The CDR3 protein is CASSIRGQGRYEQYF. Written as DNA, the CDR3 is TGTGCCAGTAGTATCCGCGGACAGGGAAGATACGAGCAGTACTTC. The V and J genes are TRBV19 and TRBJ2-7, with 8 positions matching TRBD1. Germline loops: CDR1 LNHDA, CDR2 SQIVND (reference sequence). The V segment lost 3 bases and the J segment 4 bases; nucleotides outside the gene matches: 8. The CDR3 contains 15 residues.

The table lists this clone with a count of one. The V call is TRBV4-1, the J call TRBJ2-7, with D tentatively TRBD2 (6 bases). CDR1 and CDR2 (germline): MGHRA, YSYEKL. Trimming took off 0 bases at V and 0 bases at J, with 12 bases between the two ends. CDR3 length equals 16 residues. DNA for the CDR3: TGCGCCAGCAGCCAAGAGGGAGGATTTAACTCCTACGAGCAGTACTTC. Translated: CASSQEGGFNSYEQYF.

The V gene is TRBV2, the J gene TRBJ2-3; D is possibly TRBD2 (7 bases). The germline gives CDR1 SNHLY, CDR2 FYNNEI. With 3 bases removed from V and 0 bases from J, the gap between germline ends came to 16 bases. There are 17 residues in the CDR3. As DNA, the CDR3 is TGTGCCAGCAGTGACCGACGGGGGGCACCTAGCACAGATACGCAGTATTTT. It encodes CASSDRRGAPSTDTQYF.